The rows below give T cell receptor beta chains drawn from one sample of a study of T cells in Graves' hyperthyroidism and ophthalmopathy. TCRdb itself ran the multiplex PCR reads through MiXCR, one entry per CDR3 protein. Among about 360,000 distinct CDR3 sequences listed, roughly 13% were seen once. The sequencing sample was made of blood. The receptors originated from a woman aged 18-35 years with Graves' hyperthyroidism. The CDR3 runs from the conserved cysteine through the conserved F or W. The order of the fields is J gene, CDR3 length, D gene, clone size, V gene, CDR3 protein, CDR3 DNA. A D gene is named only where the DNA matches it firmly. Some rows mark clone size as missing; the rest say once, few, many or name a class of expanded clone.

J gene: TRBJ2-1
CDR3 length: 21
D gene: .
clone size: many
V gene: TRBV7-2
CDR3 protein: CASSLPGQPSLASRSYNEQFF
CDR3 DNA: TGTGCCAGCAGCCTGCCGGGGCAGCCAAGCCTAGCGTCCCGGTCCTACAATGAGCAGTTCTTC

J gene: TRBJ1-3
CDR3 length: 12
D gene: .
clone size: many
V gene: TRBV15
CDR3 protein: CATSRVGNTIYF
CDR3 DNA: TGTGCCACCAGCAGAGTTGGAAACACCATATATTTT

J gene: TRBJ1-3
CDR3 length: 16
D gene: .
clone size: .
V gene: TRBV6-1
CDR3 protein: CASSEADASSGNTIYF
CDR3 DNA: TGTGCCAGCAGTGAGGCAGATGCAAGCTCTGGAAACACCATATATTTT

J gene: TRBJ2-7
CDR3 length: 15
D gene: TRBD1
clone size: many
V gene: TRBV15
CDR3 protein: CATSRDRDRGYEQYF
CDR3 DNA: TGTGCCACCAGCAGAGATCGGGACAGGGGATACGAGCAGTACTTC

J gene: TRBJ2-7
CDR3 length: 15
D gene: TRBD1
clone size: few
V gene: TRBV20-1
CDR3 protein: CSASGTGTASYEQYF
CDR3 DNA: TGCAGTGCTAGCGGGACCGGGACAGCATCCTACGAGCAGTACTTC

J gene: TRBJ2-2
CDR3 length: 14
D gene: .
clone size: many
V gene: TRBV12-3/TRBV12-4
CDR3 protein: CASSFNANTGELFF
CDR3 DNA: TGTGCCAGCAGCTTTAACGCGAACACCGGGGAGCTGTTTTTT

J gene: TRBJ2-7
CDR3 length: 15
D gene: .
clone size: .
V gene: TRBV3-1
CDR3 protein: CASSQYPVTSDEQYF
CDR3 DNA: TGTGCCAGCAGCCAATATCCCGTCACATCCGACGAGCAGTACTTC

J gene: TRBJ1-5
CDR3 length: 15
D gene: .
clone size: few
V gene: TRBV19
CDR3 protein: CASSINAGSNQPQHF
CDR3 DNA: TGTGCCAGTAGTATAAATGCGGGGAGCAATCAGCCCCAGCATTTT

J gene: TRBJ1-2
CDR3 length: 15
D gene: .
clone size: few
V gene: TRBV7-8
CDR3 protein: CASSLGWVSPYGYTF
CDR3 DNA: TGTGCCAGCAGCTTAGGGTGGGTCAGTCCTTATGGCTACACCTTC

J gene: TRBJ2-1
CDR3 length: 16
D gene: TRBD2
clone size: many
V gene: TRBV3-1
CDR3 protein: CASSRSELAGANEQFF
CDR3 DNA: TGTGCCAGCAGCCGAAGCGAGCTAGCGGGAGCCAATGAGCAGTTCTTC

J gene: TRBJ1-3
CDR3 length: 17
D gene: .
clone size: few
V gene: TRBV20-1
CDR3 protein: CSARNLFDSGSGNTIYF
CDR3 DNA: TGCAGTGCTAGGAACTTGTTTGATAGCGGGAGCGGAAACACCATATATTTT

J gene: TRBJ2-7
CDR3 length: 16
D gene: TRBD2
clone size: many
V gene: TRBV28
CDR3 protein: CASSSHPSGRPYEQYF
CDR3 DNA: TGTGCCAGCAGTTCCCACCCTAGCGGGAGACCCTACGAGCAGTACTTC

J gene: TRBJ2-7
CDR3 length: 15
D gene: .
clone size: many
V gene: TRBV15
CDR3 protein: CATSRGTGRIGEQYF
CDR3 DNA: TGTGCCACCAGCAGAGGAACAGGGAGGATCGGCGAGCAGTACTTC

J gene: TRBJ1-1
CDR3 length: 15
D gene: .
clone size: many
V gene: TRBV12-3/TRBV12-4
CDR3 protein: CASSFSKGQNTEAFF
CDR3 DNA: TGTGCCAGCAGTTTTTCGAAGGGACAGAACACTGAAGCTTTCTTT

J gene: TRBJ1-2
CDR3 length: 15
D gene: .
clone size: .
V gene: TRBV7-2
CDR3 protein: CASSLHTVAHYGYTF
CDR3 DNA: TGTGCCAGCAGCTTACATACCGTGGCTCACTATGGCTACACCTTC

J gene: TRBJ2-7
CDR3 length: 16
D gene: .
clone size: many
V gene: TRBV6-5
CDR3 protein: CASSYSASASSYEQYF
CDR3 DNA: TGTGCCAGCAGTTACTCGGCTAGCGCGAGCTCCTACGAGCAGTACTTC

J gene: TRBJ2-1
CDR3 length: 14
D gene: TRBD2
clone size: few
V gene: TRBV11-2
CDR3 protein: CAGSSLAGVDEQFF
CDR3 DNA: TGTGCCGGCAGTTCACTAGCGGGAGTGGATGAGCAGTTCTTC

J gene: TRBJ1-5
CDR3 length: 12
D gene: .
clone size: many
V gene: TRBV12-3/TRBV12-4
CDR3 protein: CASSLPHQPQHF
CDR3 DNA: TGTGCCAGCAGTTTGCCCCATCAGCCCCAGCATTTT

J gene: TRBJ2-3
CDR3 length: 12
D gene: .
clone size: .
V gene: TRBV12-3/TRBV12-4
CDR3 protein: CASSGPADTQYF
CDR3 DNA: TGTGCCAGCAGTGGGCCTGCAGATACGCAGTATTTT

J gene: TRBJ2-1
CDR3 length: 15
D gene: TRBD2
clone size: few
V gene: TRBV9
CDR3 protein: CASSVTSVAYNEQFF
CDR3 DNA: TGTGCCAGCAGCGTAACTAGCGTGGCCTACAATGAGCAGTTCTTC

J gene: TRBJ2-1
CDR3 length: 14
D gene: .
clone size: many
V gene: TRBV12-3/TRBV12-4
CDR3 protein: CASSLEAGNNEQFF
CDR3 DNA: TGTGCCAGCAGTTTAGAGGCAGGCAACAATGAGCAGTTCTTC

J gene: TRBJ2-1
CDR3 length: 15
D gene: TRBD2
clone size: many
V gene: TRBV6-1
CDR3 protein: CASSEVTSGFNEQFF
CDR3 DNA: TGTGCCAGCAGTGAGGTGACTAGCGGCTTCAATGAGCAGTTCTTC

J gene: TRBJ2-7
CDR3 length: 13
D gene: .
clone size: many
V gene: TRBV5-6
CDR3 protein: CASSLGGLEEQYF
CDR3 DNA: TGTGCCAGCAGCTTGGGTGGTCTGGAAGAGCAGTACTTC

J gene: TRBJ2-3
CDR3 length: 15
D gene: TRBD1
clone size: many
V gene: TRBV28
CDR3 protein: CASSPTDRGGHTQYF
CDR3 DNA: TGTGCCAGCAGTCCTACGGACAGGGGGGGACATACGCAGTATTTT

J gene: TRBJ2-2
CDR3 length: 14
D gene: TRBD1
clone size: many
V gene: TRBV18
CDR3 protein: CASSPGQADGELFF
CDR3 DNA: TGTGCCAGCTCCCCAGGACAGGCCGATGGGGAGCTGTTTTTT

J gene: TRBJ2-3
CDR3 length: 13
D gene: .
clone size: many
V gene: TRBV18
CDR3 protein: CASSPTGTDTQYF
CDR3 DNA: TGTGCCAGCTCACCTACAGGCACAGATACGCAGTATTTT

J gene: TRBJ1-2
CDR3 length: 13
D gene: .
clone size: many
V gene: TRBV12-3/TRBV12-4
CDR3 protein: CASSGTARGGYTF
CDR3 DNA: TGTGCCAGCAGTGGGACCGCGCGGGGTGGCTACACCTTC

J gene: TRBJ2-5
CDR3 length: 12
D gene: .
clone size: many
V gene: TRBV2
CDR3 protein: CASIGLGETQYF
CDR3 DNA: TGTGCCAGCATCGGGCTGGGGGAGACCCAGTACTTC

J gene: TRBJ1-3
CDR3 length: 14
D gene: TRBD1
clone size: few
V gene: TRBV2
CDR3 protein: CASRQGATGNTIYF
CDR3 DNA: TGTGCCAGCAGACAGGGGGCTACTGGAAACACCATATATTTT

J gene: TRBJ1-2
CDR3 length: 12
D gene: .
clone size: many
V gene: TRBV28
CDR3 protein: CVVQSAPSGYTF
CDR3 DNA: TGTGTTGTCCAAAGTGCCCCTTCCGGCTACACCTTC

J gene: TRBJ1-5
CDR3 length: 16
D gene: .
clone size: many
V gene: TRBV12-3/TRBV12-4
CDR3 protein: CASREAGSYSNQPQHF
CDR3 DNA: TGTGCCAGCAGGGAGGCAGGGAGTTATAGCAATCAGCCCCAGCATTTT

J gene: TRBJ2-5
CDR3 length: 15
D gene: .
clone size: .
V gene: TRBV5-6
CDR3 protein: CASNSPPDRGRTQYF
CDR3 DNA: TGTGCCAGCAACAGTCCCCCGGACAGAGGCCGCACCCAGTACTTC

J gene: TRBJ1-1
CDR3 length: 13
D gene: TRBD1
clone size: many
V gene: TRBV2
CDR3 protein: CASKRQGDTEAFF
CDR3 DNA: TGTGCCAGTAAGCGACAGGGGGACACTGAAGCTTTCTTT

J gene: TRBJ2-2
CDR3 length: 18
D gene: TRBD2
clone size: many
V gene: TRBV12-3/TRBV12-4
CDR3 protein: CASSGTSGGPWNTGELFF
CDR3 DNA: TGTGCCAGCAGCGGGACTAGCGGGGGGCCTTGGAACACCGGGGAGCTGTTTTTT

J gene: TRBJ2-1
CDR3 length: 17
D gene: TRBD2
clone size: few
V gene: TRBV19
CDR3 protein: CASSIGVAAGGRNEQFF
CDR3 DNA: TGTGCCAGTAGTATAGGGGTAGCGGCGGGGGGAAGGAATGAGCAGTTCTTC

J gene: TRBJ1-4
CDR3 length: 16
D gene: .
clone size: .
V gene: TRBV11-3
CDR3 protein: CASSLDAPPGYEKLFF
CDR3 DNA: TGTGCCAGCAGCTTAGACGCCCCCCCGGGTTATGAAAAACTGTTTTTT

J gene: TRBJ1-2
CDR3 length: 13
D gene: TRBD1
clone size: .
V gene: TRBV20-1
CDR3 protein: CSASAGTGYGYTF
CDR3 DNA: TGCAGTGCATCGGCAGGGACAGGGTATGGCTACACCTTC

J gene: TRBJ1-1
CDR3 length: 15
D gene: TRBD1
clone size: many
V gene: TRBV3-1
CDR3 protein: CASSLGTGANTEAFF
CDR3 DNA: TGTGCCAGCAGCCTGGGGACAGGAGCGAACACTGAAGCTTTCTTT

J gene: TRBJ2-7
CDR3 length: 12
D gene: .
clone size: once
V gene: TRBV28
CDR3 protein: CASRDQDYEQYF
CDR3 DNA: TGTGCCAGCAGGGATCAAGACTACGAGCAGTACTTC

J gene: TRBJ2-5
CDR3 length: 13
D gene: .
clone size: many
V gene: TRBV11-2
CDR3 protein: CASSRSGQETQYF
CDR3 DNA: TGTGCCAGCAGCCGGTCTGGCCAAGAGACCCAGTACTTC

J gene: TRBJ1-6
CDR3 length: 14
D gene: .
clone size: .
V gene: TRBV20-1
CDR3 protein: CSASGGSYNSPLHF
CDR3 DNA: TGCAGTGCTAGTGGGGGGTCCTATAATTCACCCCTCCACTTT

J gene: TRBJ2-7
CDR3 length: 16
D gene: TRBD1
clone size: many
V gene: TRBV6-1
CDR3 protein: CASRQAPGTGAYEQYF
CDR3 DNA: TGTGCCAGCAGGCAGGCCCCCGGGACAGGGGCCTACGAGCAGTACTTC

J gene: TRBJ1-3
CDR3 length: 14
D gene: .
clone size: .
V gene: TRBV30
CDR3 protein: CALEFGGAGNTIYF
CDR3 DNA: TGTGCCCTGGAGTTCGGGGGGGCTGGAAACACCATATATTTT

J gene: TRBJ2-1
CDR3 length: 14
D gene: .
clone size: many
V gene: TRBV30
CDR3 protein: CAWIAAGTYNEQFF
CDR3 DNA: TGTGCCTGGATCGCGGCGGGAACCTACAATGAGCAGTTCTTC

J gene: TRBJ2-7
CDR3 length: 15
D gene: .
clone size: many
V gene: TRBV12-3/TRBV12-4
CDR3 protein: CASSLEGEGPYEQYF
CDR3 DNA: TGTGCCAGCAGTCTTGAGGGGGAGGGCCCCTACGAGCAGTACTTC

J gene: TRBJ1-2
CDR3 length: 13
D gene: TRBD1
clone size: many
V gene: TRBV2
CDR3 protein: CASSESDRGGYTF
CDR3 DNA: TGTGCCAGCAGTGAAAGTGACAGGGGAGGCTACACCTTC

J gene: TRBJ2-5
CDR3 length: 13
D gene: .
clone size: many
V gene: TRBV5-1
CDR3 protein: CASSLNGKETQYF
CDR3 DNA: TGCGCCAGCAGCTTGAACGGGAAAGAGACCCAGTACTTC

J gene: TRBJ2-1
CDR3 length: 16
D gene: TRBD2
clone size: many
V gene: TRBV20-1
CDR3 protein: CSAPAGSGRVLGEQFF
CDR3 DNA: TGCAGTGCGCCTGCGGGGAGCGGGAGGGTGTTGGGTGAGCAGTTCTTC